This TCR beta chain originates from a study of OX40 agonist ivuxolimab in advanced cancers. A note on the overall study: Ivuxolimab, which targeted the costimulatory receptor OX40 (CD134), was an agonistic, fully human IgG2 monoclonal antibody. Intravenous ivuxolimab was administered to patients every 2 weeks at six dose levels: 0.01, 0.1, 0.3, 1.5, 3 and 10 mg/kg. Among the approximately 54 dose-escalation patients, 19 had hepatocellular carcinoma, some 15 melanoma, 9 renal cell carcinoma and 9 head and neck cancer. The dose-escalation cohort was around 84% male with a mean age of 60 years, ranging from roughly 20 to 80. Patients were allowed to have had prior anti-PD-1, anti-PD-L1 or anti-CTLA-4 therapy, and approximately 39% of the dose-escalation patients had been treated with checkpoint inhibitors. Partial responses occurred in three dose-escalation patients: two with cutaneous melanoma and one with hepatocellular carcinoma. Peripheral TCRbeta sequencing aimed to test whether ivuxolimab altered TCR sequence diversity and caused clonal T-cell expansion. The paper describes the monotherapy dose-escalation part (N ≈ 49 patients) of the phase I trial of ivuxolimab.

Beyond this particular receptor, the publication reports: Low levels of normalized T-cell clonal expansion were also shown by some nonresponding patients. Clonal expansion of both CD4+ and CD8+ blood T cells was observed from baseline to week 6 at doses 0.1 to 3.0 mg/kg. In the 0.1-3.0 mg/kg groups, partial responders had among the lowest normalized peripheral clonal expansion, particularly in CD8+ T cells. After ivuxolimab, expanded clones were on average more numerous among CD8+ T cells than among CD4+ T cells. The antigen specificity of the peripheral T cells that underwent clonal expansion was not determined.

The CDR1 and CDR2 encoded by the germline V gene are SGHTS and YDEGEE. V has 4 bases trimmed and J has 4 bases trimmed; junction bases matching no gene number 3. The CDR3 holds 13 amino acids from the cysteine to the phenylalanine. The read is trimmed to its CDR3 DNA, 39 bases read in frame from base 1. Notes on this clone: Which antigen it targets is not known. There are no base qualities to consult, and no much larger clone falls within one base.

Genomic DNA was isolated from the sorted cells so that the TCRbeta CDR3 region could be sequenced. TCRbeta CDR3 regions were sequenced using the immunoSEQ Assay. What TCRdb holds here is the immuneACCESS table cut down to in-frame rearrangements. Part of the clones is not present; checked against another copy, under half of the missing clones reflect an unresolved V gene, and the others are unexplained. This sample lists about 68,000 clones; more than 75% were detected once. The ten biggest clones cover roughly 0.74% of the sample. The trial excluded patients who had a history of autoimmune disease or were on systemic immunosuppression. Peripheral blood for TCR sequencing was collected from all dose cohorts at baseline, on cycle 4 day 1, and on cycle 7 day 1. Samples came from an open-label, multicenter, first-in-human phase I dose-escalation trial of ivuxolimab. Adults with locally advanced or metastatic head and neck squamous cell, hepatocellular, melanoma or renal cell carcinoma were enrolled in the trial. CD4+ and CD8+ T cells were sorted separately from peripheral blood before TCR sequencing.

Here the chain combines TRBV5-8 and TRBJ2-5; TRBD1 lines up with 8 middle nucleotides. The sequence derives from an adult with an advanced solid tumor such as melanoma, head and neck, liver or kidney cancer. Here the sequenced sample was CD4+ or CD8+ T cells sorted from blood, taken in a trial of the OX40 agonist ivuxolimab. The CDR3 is CASSRDRGETQYF. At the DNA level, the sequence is TGTGCCAGCAGCCGCGACAGGGGAGAGACCCAGTACTTC.